This T cell receptor beta chain was sequenced in a study of blood T cell repertoires in COVID-19. Background on the study: Sites in the United States, Italy and Spain provided acute and convalescent COVID-19 samples. Sources were T cells, B-cell-depleted T cells, or PBMCs; the material itself was cDNA or gDNA.

Per the study methods: Amplification of reference gene primers was used by the study to estimate nucleated cell counts. TCRdb's table, derived via immunoSEQ multiplex PCR, lists solely in-frame clones and lacks some. V and J calls and clone size come straight from that table; D and trimming were deduced from the DNA. Found here are some 150,000 clones, around 81% of them singletons; the top ten hold under 5%. From germline, CDR1 is MDHEN and CDR2 SYDVKM. The ends were cut back, 3 bases at V and 5 bases at J, with 10 bases in the middle. This CDR3 comprises 13 residues. This receptor was identified in a woman aged 55-69 years with acute or convalescent COVID-19. The genes are TRBV28 and TRBJ1-1; D might be TRBD1 (6 bases). Sequencing was performed on peripheral blood. CDR3 sequence (DNA): TGTGCCAGCAGTTTTAGGGGGGGTACTGAAGCTTTCTTT. Its translation is CASSFRGGTEAFF.